The rows below give T cell receptor beta chains drawn from one sample of a study of blood T cell repertoires in COVID-19. Sequencing used immunoSEQ multiplex PCR; TCRdb keeps in-frame clones, though not all of them. The data contain about 170,000 clones, about four fifths of them seen just once; the ten biggest clones take up about 11%. The sample consisted of peripheral blood. The source is a man between 65 and 85 years old with active or convalescent COVID-19. Each CDR3 is given with its conserved first and last residue. D genes are given only for firm matches. Not every row has a clone size; where given, it reads once, few, many or a size class.

j_gene,d_gene,v_gene,abundance,CDR3aa,CDR3nt
TRBJ2-1,TRBD2,TRBV2,NA,CASNMGLAGNNEQFF,TGTGCCAGCAACATGGGACTAGCGGGGAACAATGAGCAGTTCTTC
TRBJ1-1,NA,TRBV10-3,few,CAISEEGWDTEAFF,TGTGCCATCAGTGAAGAGGGTTGGGACACTGAAGCTTTCTTT
TRBJ1-2,NA,TRBV2,NA,CASSIQGYGYTF,TGTGCCAGCAGTATACAGGGTTATGGCTACACCTTC
TRBJ1-5,NA,TRBV5-1,once,CASSLAPGGNQPQHF,TGCGCCAGCAGCTTGGCCCCGGGGGGCAATCAGCCCCAGCATTTT
TRBJ1-6,NA,TRBV6-6,once,CASSYKGEEYNSPLHF,TGTGCCAGCAGTTATAAGGGGGAAGAGTATAATTCACCCCTCCACTTT
TRBJ1-4,TRBD1,TRBV5-1,few,CASRGGQGLPTNEKLFF,TGCGCCAGCAGGGGAGGACAGGGGCTACCAACTAATGAAAAACTGTTTTTT
TRBJ1-1,NA,TRBV6-2/TRBV6-3,NA,CASSLPTRNTEAFF,TGTGCCAGCAGTCTCCCGACAAGAAACACTGAAGCTTTCTTT
TRBJ1-4,TRBD1,TRBV28,NA,CASLGQGNEKLFF,TGTGCCAGCCTGGGACAGGGGAATGAAAAACTGTTTTTT
TRBJ1-2,NA,TRBV4-3,NA,CASSQGLRTDNYGYTF,TGCGCCAGCAGCCAGGGTCTTCGGACAGATAACTATGGCTACACCTTC
TRBJ1-2,NA,TRBV30,NA,CAWSVREADGYTF,TGTGCCTGGAGTGTACGGGAGGCTGATGGCTACACCTTC
TRBJ2-7,NA,TRBV7-2,NA,CASSPNRAGHEQYF,TGTGCCAGCAGCCCAAACAGGGCTGGGCACGAGCAGTACTTC
TRBJ1-1,TRBD1,TRBV30,NA,CAWDRGRTEAFF,TGTGCCTGGGACAGGGGTAGGACTGAAGCTTTCTTT
TRBJ2-3,NA,TRBV7-9,few,CASSLAREDRTDTQYF,TGTGCCAGCAGCTTAGCCAGGGAGGACCGCACAGATACGCAGTATTTT
TRBJ2-5,NA,TRBV19,NA,CASIGPVRAEEPLGTQYF,TGTGCCAGTATCGGACCAGTGCGGGCGGAGGAACCCCTCGGGACCCAGTACTTC
TRBJ2-1,TRBD2,TRBV7-2,NA,CASSRGGLTEQFF,TGTGCCAGCAGTCGGGGGGGACTAACGGAGCAGTTCTTC
TRBJ1-1,TRBD1,TRBV6-5,NA,CASSTYRGLTAFF,TGTGCCAGCAGTACATACAGGGGGCTAACAGCTTTCTTT
TRBJ1-1,TRBD1,TRBV19,NA,CASSTTTGGSAEAFF,TGTGCCAGTAGTACAACCACAGGGGGGTCGGCTGAAGCTTTCTTT
TRBJ2-5,TRBD2,TRBV28,NA,CASSSSREGQETQYF,TGTGCCAGCAGTTCCAGCAGGGAGGGGCAAGAGACCCAGTACTTC
TRBJ2-1,NA,TRBV27,NA,CASSTLEADVSYNEQFF,TGTGCCAGCAGTACTCTGGAGGCAGACGTCTCCTACAATGAGCAGTTCTTC
TRBJ1-6,NA,TRBV27,few,CASSRSLVNSPLHF,TGTGCCAGCAGTCGAAGCTTAGTTAATTCACCCCTCCACTTT
TRBJ1-5,TRBD1,TRBV6-1,NA,CASSGTGTGANQPQHF,TGTGCCAGCAGTGGAACCGGGACAGGGGCCAATCAGCCCCAGCATTTT
TRBJ1-2,TRBD1,TRBV6-1,NA,CASSERTGEDYGYTF,TGTGCCAGCAGTGAACGGACAGGGGAGGACTATGGCTACACCTTC
TRBJ2-1,NA,TRBV5-6,NA,CASSKTRGNEQFF,TGTGCCAGCAGCAAGACCCGAGGGAATGAGCAGTTCTTC
TRBJ1-5,NA,TRBV27,NA,CASSLAGNQPQHF,TGTGCCAGCAGCTTGGCGGGGAATCAGCCCCAGCATTTT
TRBJ2-7,NA,TRBV19,NA,CASSMGRAYSYEQYF,TGTGCCAGTAGTATGGGCAGGGCTTACTCCTACGAGCAGTACTTC
TRBJ2-3,TRBD2,TRBV29-1,NA,CSVGGGASDTQYF,TGCAGCGTTGGCGGGGGGGCATCAGATACGCAGTATTTT
TRBJ2-5,NA,TRBV9,NA,CASSVAPGRETQYF,TGTGCCAGCAGCGTAGCTCCAGGGCGAGAGACCCAGTACTTC
TRBJ1-4,TRBD1,TRBV9,NA,CASSIGQGANEKLFF,TGTGCCAGCAGCATCGGACAGGGGGCAAATGAAAAACTGTTTTTT
TRBJ1-4,TRBD1,TRBV3-1/TRBV3-2,NA,CASSQDSGTGGEKLFF,TGTGCCAGCAGCCAAGACTCAGGGACAGGTGGCGAAAAACTGTTTTTT
TRBJ2-2,NA,TRBV10-3,NA,CAISNIPGLTGELFF,TGTGCCATCAGCAATATCCCCGGACTGACCGGGGAGCTGTTTTTT
TRBJ2-7,TRBD1,TRBV28,NA,CASSSGQSAEQYF,TGTGCCAGCAGTTCGGGACAGTCCGCCGAGCAGTACTTC
TRBJ1-1,NA,TRBV6-5,few,CASSYSREARRTEAFF,TGTGCCAGCAGTTACTCCCGGGAGGCCCGCCGGACTGAAGCTTTCTTT
TRBJ1-1,TRBD1,TRBV27,NA,CASSRTRGMNTEAFF,TGTGCCAGCAGCCGTACCAGGGGGATGAACACTGAAGCTTTCTTT
TRBJ1-1,NA,TRBV12-3/TRBV12-4,NA,CASSLVEYTEAFF,TGTGCCAGCAGTTTAGTCGAGTACACTGAAGCTTTCTTT
TRBJ1-2,NA,TRBV18,NA,CASSPAAKGYGYTF,TGTGCCAGCTCACCGGCCGCCAAGGGGTATGGCTACACCTTC
TRBJ2-7,NA,TRBV28,NA,CASSLRQGVRVEQYF,TGTGCCAGCAGTTTAAGGCAGGGCGTTCGTGTCGAGCAGTACTTC
TRBJ1-2,TRBD1,TRBV5-6,NA,CASSSRQGGNYGYTF,TGTGCCAGCAGCTCCCGACAGGGAGGAAACTATGGCTACACCTTC
TRBJ1-6,TRBD1,TRBV10-3,NA,CAISEPGTGGRSPLHF,TGTGCCATCAGTGAGCCCGGGACAGGGGGTCGTTCACCCCTCCACTTT
TRBJ2-7,TRBD1,TRBV6-4,NA,CASSPGQGAFPYEQYF,TGTGCCAGCAGCCCGGGACAGGGGGCGTTCCCCTACGAGCAGTACTTC
TRBJ2-5,TRBD1,TRBV7-9,NA,CASSRTGAKETQYF,TGTGCCAGCAGTAGGACAGGGGCCAAAGAGACCCAGTACTTC
TRBJ1-1,TRBD1,TRBV5-6,NA,CASSFYRGLIAFF,TGTGCCAGCAGCTTTTACAGGGGGCTCATAGCTTTCTTT
TRBJ2-1,NA,TRBV20-1,NA,CSARQDNEQFF,TGCAGTGCTCGACAGGACAATGAGCAGTTCTTC
TRBJ2-4,NA,TRBV29-1,once,CSAAEPRNIQYF,TGCAGCGCCGCGGAGCCGAGAAACATTCAGTACTTC
TRBJ2-7,TRBD1,TRBV7-3,NA,CASSSQTGFSYEQYF,TGTGCCAGCAGCTCTCAGACAGGGTTCTCCTACGAGCAGTACTTC